This T cell receptor (beta chain) was recovered during a study of blood T cell repertoires in COVID-19. About the research overall: Sites in the United States, Italy and Spain provided acute and convalescent COVID-19 samples. PBMCs, B-cell-depleted T cells, or T cells were the source of the cDNA or gDNA that made up the material.

The J segment lost 7 bases and the V segment lost 3 bases, leaving 8 bases of the junction unmatched. The CDR3 consists of 14 residues. The V gene's germline CDR1 is MNHEY and CDR2 SMNVEV (reference sequence). Source study methods: From reference gene primer amplification, estimates of nucleated cell counts were derived. Here immunoSEQ multiplex PCR was the method, and the copy in TCRdb shows in-frame clones only, minus some. For V, J and clone size, that table is used; D and trimming come from the DNA. The sample includes roughly 270,000 clones, around 85% of them seen just once. The V gene is TRBV27, the J gene TRBJ2-7, with TRBD2 matching over 8 bases. Sequenced material: peripheral blood. The origin of this receptor is a man between 50 and 59 years old with active or convalescent COVID-19. The CDR3 DNA follows: TGTGCCAGCAGTTTCAGCGGGAGCTCTTCGGAGCAGTACTTC. Encoded protein: CASSFSGSSSEQYF.